These T cell receptor beta chains were read from a single sample in a study of shared clonotypes between healthy human individuals. Repertoires were generated with immunoSEQ multiplex PCR, while TCRdb's copy carries only in-frame clones and drops some. The table shows fewer than 1 million clones, with about 97% occurring only once. The material sequenced was naive CD8+ T cells sorted from blood. The receptor source for this set is a man between 25 and 39 years old in good health. The CDR3 runs from the conserved cysteine through the conserved F or W. D genes are given only for firm matches. Some rows mark clone size as missing; the rest say once, few, many or name a class of expanded clone.

V	J	size	D	CDR3	DNA
TRBV7-9	TRBJ2-4	NA	NA	CASSTEAGSPKNIQYF	TGTGCCAGCAGCACCGAGGCGGGTAGTCCCAAAAACATTCAGTACTTC
TRBV18	TRBJ2-1	NA	NA	CASSFRQEQFF	TGTGCCAGCTCATTTCGACAGGAGCAGTTCTTC
TRBV7-7	TRBJ2-7	NA	NA	CASSLEVGQGYEQYF	TGTGCTAGCAGCTTAGAAGTTGGGCAGGGCTACGAGCAGTACTTC
TRBV7-2	TRBJ2-6	once	NA	CASSLGVSGANVLTF	TGTGCCAGCAGCTTAGGGGTTTCTGGGGCCAACGTCCTGACTTTC
TRBV4-3	TRBJ2-1	NA	NA	CASSQDHPAWGNEQFF	TGCGCCAGCAGCCAAGATCACCCGGCGTGGGGCAATGAGCAGTTCTTC
TRBV29-1	TRBJ2-2	NA	NA	CSVEDPSITGELFF	TGCAGCGTTGAAGATCCAAGCATCACCGGGGAGCTGTTTTTT
TRBV4-1	TRBJ2-7	NA	TRBD1	CASSRSLGTASYEQYF	TGCGCCAGCAGCCGCAGTTTAGGGACAGCCTCCTACGAGCAGTACTTC
TRBV5-1	TRBJ1-2	NA	NA	CASSLAGAQSLDYTF	TGCGCCAGCAGCTTGGCGGGGGCGCAGAGTTTGGACTACACCTTC
TRBV5-4	TRBJ2-1	NA	TRBD1	CASNDRDRASNEQFF	TGTGCCAGCAACGACCGGGACAGGGCTAGTAATGAGCAGTTCTTC
TRBV7-3	TRBJ2-7	NA	NA	CASSPLDGGEQYF	TGTGCCAGCAGCCCTCTGGACGGGGGCGAGCAGTACTTC
TRBV5-1	TRBJ2-5	NA	NA	CASSWTPEAQYF	TGCGCCAGCAGTTGGACCCCCGAGGCCCAGTACTTC
TRBV29-1	TRBJ2-7	NA	NA	CSVAGSRLFGEQYF	TGCAGCGTCGCGGGGTCACGCCTCTTCGGCGAGCAGTACTTC
TRBV14	TRBJ2-3	NA	TRBD2	CASSTRAGWADTQYF	TGTGCCAGCAGCACCCGAGCGGGGTGGGCGGATACGCAGTATTTT
TRBV27	TRBJ2-7	NA	TRBD1	CASLGAQGGSYEQYF	TGTGCCAGCTTGGGGGCACAGGGGGGATCCTACGAGCAGTACTTC
TRBV4-1	TRBJ2-7	NA	NA	CASSHPARVGEQYF	TGCGCCAGCAGCCACCCCGCGAGGGTCGGGGAGCAGTACTTC
TRBV7-9	TRBJ2-5	NA	NA	CASKGESGRETQYF	TGTGCCAGCAAGGGGGAAAGCGGCCGCGAGACCCAGTACTTC
TRBV27	TRBJ2-1	NA	NA	CASSSYRGGTYNEQFF	TGTGCCAGCAGTTCCTACAGGGGGGGAACCTACAATGAGCAGTTCTTC
TRBV5-4	TRBJ1-2	NA	NA	CASSLGPTDGYTF	TGTGCCAGCAGCTTGGGGCCGACAGATGGCTACACCTTC
TRBV6-1	TRBJ2-7	NA	NA	CASSDSSFPYEQYF	TGTGCCAGCAGTGATAGTAGCTTCCCGTACGAGCAGTACTTC
TRBV5-1	TRBJ1-2	NA	NA	CASSLAAGDGYTF	TGCGCCAGCAGCTTGGCCGCAGGGGATGGCTACACCTTC
TRBV11-1	TRBJ2-2	NA	TRBD1	CASSLRGLGDTGELFF	TGTGCCAGCAGCTTGAGGGGGCTAGGGGACACCGGGGAGCTGTTTTTT
TRBV7-9	TRBJ1-5	once	TRBD1	CASSPQGSDNQPQHF	TGTGCCAGCAGCCCACAGGGGTCGGACAATCAGCCCCAGCATTTT
TRBV5-6	TRBJ2-3	NA	NA	CASSLGLGDTQYF	TGTGCCAGCAGCTTGGGACTAGGAGATACGCAGTATTTT
TRBV29-1	TRBJ2-7	NA	NA	CSVEDAGGAFYEQYF	TGCAGCGTTGAAGACGCAGGGGGGGCATTCTACGAGCAGTACTTC
TRBV10-2	TRBJ2-7	NA	NA	CATSQGPSYEQYF	TGCGCCACCTCCCAGGGGCCGAGCTACGAGCAGTACTTC
TRBV5-1	TRBJ2-3	few	TRBD1	CASSQGGTGHTDTQYF	TGCGCCAGCAGCCAGGGCGGGACAGGTCACACAGATACGCAGTATTTT
TRBV28	TRBJ2-2	NA	NA	CASSRQRFDTGELFF	TGTGCCAGCAGTCGACAGCGGTTCGACACCGGGGAGCTGTTTTTT
TRBV7-9	TRBJ1-1	NA	TRBD1	CASTQGWTGGETEAFF	TGTGCCAGCACCCAAGGATGGACAGGGGGAGAAACTGAAGCTTTCTTT
TRBV9	TRBJ2-1	NA	NA	CASSVHTGTYNEQFF	TGTGCCAGCAGCGTACACACCGGGACCTACAATGAGCAGTTCTTC
TRBV11-2	TRBJ2-1	NA	NA	CASSPEGYNEQFF	TGTGCCAGCAGCCCAGAGGGCTACAATGAGCAGTTCTTC
TRBV4-3	TRBJ1-4	NA	TRBD1	CASSQPGQPNEKLFF	TGCGCCAGCAGCCAACCGGGACAGCCGAATGAAAAACTGTTTTTT
TRBV27	TRBJ2-7	NA	TRBD1	CASSLLTPTGIPYEQYF	TGTGCCAGCAGTTTATTGACCCCGACAGGGATCCCCTACGAGCAGTACTTC
TRBV28	TRBJ2-7	NA	NA	CASTDSAGHEQYF	TGTGCCAGCACCGACAGCGCGGGGCACGAGCAGTACTTC
TRBV5-4	TRBJ2-7	NA	TRBD2	CASSLGGSLYEQYF	TGTGCCAGCAGCTTGGGCGGGAGTTTATACGAGCAGTACTTC
TRBV14	TRBJ2-7	NA	NA	CASRPGTDSYEQYF	TGTGCCAGCAGACCCGGGACTGATTCCTACGAGCAGTACTTC
TRBV27	TRBJ1-2	NA	NA	CASSLLGDGYTF	TGTGCCAGCAGTTTATTAGGGGATGGCTACACCTTC
TRBV2	TRBJ1-1	NA	TRBD1	CASPGGQVATEAFF	TGTGCCAGCCCCGGGGGACAGGTGGCCACTGAAGCTTTCTTT
TRBV28	TRBJ2-2	NA	NA	CASSFYRNTGELFF	TGTGCCAGCAGTTTTTACAGAAACACCGGGGAGCTGTTTTTT
TRBV9	TRBJ2-7	NA	NA	CASSVGEGYEQYF	TGTGCCAGCAGCGTAGGTGAAGGGTACGAGCAGTACTTC
TRBV5-5	TRBJ1-4	NA	TRBD1	CASSTTGLSNEKLFF	TGTGCCAGCAGCACGACAGGGCTAAGTAATGAAAAACTGTTTTTT
TRBV11-2	TRBJ2-7	NA	TRBD1	CASSLAGTGFSYEQYF	TGTGCCAGCAGCCTGGCCGGGACAGGCTTCTCATACGAGCAGTACTTC
TRBV9	TRBJ2-1	NA	TRBD2	CASTAEGGLGANEQFF	TGTGCCAGCACCGCTGAGGGTGGACTAGGGGCCAATGAGCAGTTCTTC
TRBV4-1	TRBJ2-7	NA	NA	CASSQHWTALYEQYF	TGCGCCAGCAGCCAGCATTGGACAGCCCTCTACGAGCAGTACTTC
TRBV11-2	TRBJ2-3	NA	TRBD2	CASTIWGTSGTTDTQYF	TGTGCCAGCACCATCTGGGGGACTAGCGGGACCACAGATACGCAGTATTTT
TRBV6-6	TRBJ2-1	NA	NA	CASTRPVADEQFF	TGTGCCAGCACCCGACCCGTTGCGGATGAGCAGTTCTTC
TRBV7-9	TRBJ2-1	NA	TRBD1	CASSLGSRTGDYEQFF	TGTGCCAGCAGCTTAGGCTCCCGGACAGGGGATTATGAGCAGTTCTTC
TRBV4-3	TRBJ2-5	NA	TRBD1	CASSQRDSNQETQYF	TGCGCCAGCAGCCAGAGGGACAGTAACCAAGAGACCCAGTACTTC
TRBV25-1	TRBJ2-7	NA	NA	CASSGYREPTYEQYF	TGTGCCAGCAGTGGCTACAGGGAGCCAACCTACGAGCAGTACTTC
TRBV14	TRBJ2-7	NA	NA	CASSLERGWYEQYF	TGTGCCAGCAGCCTAGAGCGTGGATGGTACGAGCAGTACTTC
TRBV30	TRBJ2-1	NA	TRBD2	CACPGLARENEQFF	TGTGCCTGCCCCGGACTAGCGAGGGAGAATGAGCAGTTCTTC
TRBV7-9	TRBJ1-1	NA	NA	CASEGGALDTEAFF	TGTGCCAGCGAAGGCGGAGCGCTGGACACTGAAGCTTTCTTT
TRBV13	TRBJ2-7	NA	NA	CASSLKGQPAEQYF	TGTGCCAGCAGCTTAAAGGGTCAGCCGGCCGAGCAGTACTTC
TRBV9	TRBJ2-3	NA	NA	CASSVEAEASTDTQYF	TGTGCCAGCAGCGTAGAAGCGGAGGCTAGCACAGATACGCAGTATTTT
TRBV7-9	TRBJ2-5	NA	NA	CASSGGSEETQYF	TGTGCCAGCAGCGGAGGGTCCGAAGAGACCCAGTACTTC
TRBV28	TRBJ2-7	NA	NA	CASSLSQADEQYF	TGTGCCAGCAGTTTATCGCAGGCCGACGAGCAGTACTTC
TRBV7-2	TRBJ1-5	NA	NA	CASSSQGKGQPQHF	TGTGCCAGCAGCTCACAGGGTAAAGGGCAGCCCCAGCATTTT
TRBV10-3	TRBJ2-5	NA	NA	CAISDLTLGGKETQYF	TGTGCCATCAGTGATTTAACTCTAGGGGGAAAAGAGACCCAGTACTTC
TRBV28	TRBJ2-5	NA	TRBD2	CASSPLAGGTQETQYF	TGTGCCAGCAGTCCTCTAGCGGGAGGGACCCAAGAGACCCAGTACTTC
TRBV28	TRBJ1-1	NA	TRBD1	CASSPIRQGTEAFF	TGTGCCAGCAGTCCGATACGACAGGGGACTGAAGCTTTCTTT
TRBV7-9	TRBJ2-7	NA	TRBD1	CASSSDREEQYF	TGTGCCAGCAGCTCGGACAGGGAGGAGCAGTACTTC